Shown below are 12 T cell receptor beta chains from a single sample sequenced in a study of graft-versus-host responses after intestinal transplantation. Antigen specificity for these receptors is unknown. Here immunoSEQ multiplex PCR was the method, and the copy in TCRdb shows in-frame clones only, minus some. The data show around 88,000 clones, about 91% seen once. The source was unstimulated CD8+ T cells sorted from spleen or lymph node cells, collected before transplant. Source of these receptors: a human donor who was the organ donor for an intestinal transplant.

V usage is TRBV29-1 and J usage is TRBJ1-2, with a possible D match to TRBD1 (6 bases). The CDR3 extends over 13 amino acids. Trimming took 0 bases from V and 4 from J, leaving 9 bases between them. Per germline, CDR1 SQVTM and CDR2 ANQGSEA. The CDR3 nucleotides are TGCAGCGTTGAAGATCAGGGGTCCTATGGCTACACCTTC. Its protein is CSVEDQGSYGYTF.

The rearrangement joins TRBV6-1 to TRBJ2-7, with TRBD1 matching over 7 bases. The germline V gene encodes CDR1 MNHNS and CDR2 SASEGT. The CDR3 contains 13 residues. The junction had 4 bases not matched to a gene; V was cut back by 7 bases and J by 1 base. CDR3 bases: TGTGCCAGCAACGGGGACAGTTCCTACGAGCAGTACTTC. It specifies CASNGDSSYEQYF.

The chain combines TRBV29-1 with TRBJ2-3; TRBD1 or TRBD2 may be the D gene (5 bases each). Trimming shortened V by 7 bases and J by 1 base, and 12 bases separated the two germline ends. The CDR3 totals 13 residues. In germline, CDR1 is SQVTM, CDR2 ANQGSEA. CDR3 sequence (DNA): TGCAGCGCAGACGGGACGCGCACAGATACGCAGTATTTT. This codes for CSADGTRTDTQYF.

The chain is built from TRBV19 and TRBJ2-5, with TRBD2 identical over 15 bases. Germline V CDR1 and CDR2: LNHDA, SQIVND (reference sequence). V lost 5 bases, J lost 4 bases, and 8 bases stayed unmatched. The CDR3 loop spans 17 amino acids. In DNA form, the CDR3 reads TGTGCCAGTAGTGTCCGGACTAGCGGGAGGGCCCGAGAGACCCAGTACTTC. Protein product: CASSVRTSGRARETQYF. Filled out from reference TRBV19 and TRBJ2-5, the complete variable domain reads DGGITQSPKYLFRKEGQNVTLSCEQNLNHDAMYWYRQDPGQGLRLIYYSQIVNDFQKGDIAEGYSVSREKKESFPLTVTSAQKNPTAFYLCASSVRTSGRARETQYFGPGTRLLVL.

CDR3 amino acids: CASSKSERGREGNRRTDTQYF. The CDR3 bases are TGTGCCAGCAGCAAAAGTGAGAGGGGACGTGAAGGGAATCGAAGGACAGATACGCAGTATTTT. The V call is TRBV21-1, the J call TRBJ2-3. TRBV21-1 is flagged as a pseudogene. CDR3 size: 21 residues.

A single count supports this clone. The rearrangement joins TRBV29-1 to TRBJ2-2; 8 bases map to TRBD1. The CDR3 length is 12 residues. The germline V gene encodes CDR1 SQVTM and CDR2 ANQGSEA. The CDR3 coding sequence is TGCTGTACAGGGGGTGGCACCGGGGAGCTGTTTTTT. The encoded protein is CCTGGGTGELFF.

The chain is built from TRBV14 and TRBJ2-5; TRBD1 agrees at 9 bases. The germline gives CDR1 SGHDN, CDR2 FVKESK. This CDR3 comprises 14 residues. V dropped 4 bases and J dropped 5; count of bases not matched to a gene: 5. This chain's CDR3 is CASSLNRGLETQYF. CDR3 DNA sequence: TGTGCCAGCAGCCTTAACAGGGGGCTGGAGACCCAGTACTTC. Drawing the rest from reference TRBV14 and TRBJ2-5, the complete variable domain is EAGVTQFPSHSVIEKGQTVTLRCDPISGHDNLYWYRRVMGKEIKFLLHFVKESKQDESGMPNNRFLAERTGGTYSTLKVQPAELEDSGVYFCASSLNRGLETQYFGPGTRLLVL.

The chain joins TRBV19 to TRBJ2-1; no clear D. Per the germline V gene, CDR1 is LNHDA and CDR2 is SQIVND (reference sequence). Deletions cut 2 bases from V and 4 bases from J, with 3 bases between. This CDR3 spans 12 amino acids. The CDR3 DNA reads TGTGCCAGTAGTATAAAGTACAATGAGCAGTTCTTC. Translation: CASSIKYNEQFF.

The V and J genes are TRBV4-1 and TRBJ2-1, with 9 bases matching TRBD2. In germline, CDR1 is MGHRA, CDR2 YSYEKL. With V trimmed by 1 base and J by 7 bases, 11 bases remained unmatched. The CDR3 length is 17 residues. In DNA form, the CDR3 reads TGCGCCAGCAGCCAAGGGGTTCTAGCGGGATTGAGGAATGAGCAGTTCTTC. Its translation: CASSQGVLAGLRNEQFF.

V and J are TRBV6-1 and TRBJ1-5; maybe TRBD1 (6 bases). The CDR3 is 14 amino acids. Germline lookup yields CDR1 MNHNS and CDR2 SASEGT. V was pared by 4 bases and J by 0 bases, with 7 bases between. The CDR3 loop reads CASSVGGSNQPQHF. CDR3 DNA sequence: TGTGCCAGCAGTGTAGGGGGTAGCAATCAGCCCCAGCATTTT.

The chain uses TRBV4-2 and TRBJ2-1; D ambiguous. This CDR3 contains 17 residues. Germline CDR1 is LGHNA and CDR2 is YNFKEQ. Trimming pared 2 bases from V and 3 bases from J, leaving 17 bases between. The CDR3 protein is CASSQPLPMAFYNEQFF. The CDR3 DNA reads as TGTGCCAGCAGCCAACCTCTCCCTATGGCCTTCTACAATGAGCAGTTCTTC.

The chain couples TRBV2 to TRBJ2-1, with unresolved D. The V end was cut by 3 bases, the J end by 8 bases, with 5 bases between. The CDR3 spans 11 residues. The germline V gene has CDR1 SNHLY and CDR2 FYNNEI. The CDR3 region has the DNA TGTGCCAGCAGTGACGGCGATGAGCAGTTCTTC. This gives the protein CASSDGDEQFF. Filled out from reference TRBV2 and TRBJ2-1, the complete variable domain reads EPEVTQTPSHQVTQMGQEVILRCVPISNHLYFYWYRQILGQKVEFLVSFYNNEISEKSEIFDDQFSVERPDGSNFTLKIRSTKLEDSAMYFCASSDGDEQFFGPGTRLTVL.